Listed here are 8 T cell receptor beta chains from one sample, sequenced in a study of technical replicates of blood from a handful of donors. Assay: immunoSEQ multiplex PCR; the TCRdb copy retains only in-frame clones and omits some. The sample gives tens of thousands of clones, more than 80% of which show up once; around 4% is in the top ten. The sequenced sample was PBMCs. These receptors were obtained from a human donor in good health. Some clones in this sample may be carry-over from other donors' samples.

The gene calls are TRBV5-4 and TRBJ2-5; 11 nucleotides match TRBD2. CDR1 is SGHNT and CDR2 is YYREEE in the germline V gene (reference sequence). This CDR3 comprises 15 residues. V lost 5 bases and J lost 2; bases outside the gene matches: 5. CDR3 sequence (DNA): TGTGCCAGCAGGCCGACTAGCGGGGTTCAAGAGACCCAGTACTTC. It encodes CASRPTSGVQETQYF.

This clone was recorded once. The J gene is TRBJ2-5, the V gene TRBV2; no clear D. In germline, CDR1 is SNHLY, CDR2 FYNNEI. This CDR3 is built from 11 residues. Trimming took off 6 bases at V and 4 bases at J, with 6 bases between the two ends. CDR3 protein: CASRTVETQYF. In nucleotides, the CDR3 is TGTGCCAGCAGAACAGTAGAGACCCAGTACTTC.

This chain links TRBV7-3 with TRBJ2-1, with D unresolved. The V gene's germline CDR1 is SGHTA and CDR2 FQGTGA. The CDR3 contains 14 residues. Trimming removed 5 bases from V and 8 bases from J, with 16 bases in between. The CDR3 protein is CASSPYSLTDEQFF. The CDR3 DNA reads as TGTGCCAGCAGCCCCTATTCACTAACGGATGAGCAGTTCTTC.

V gene TRBV4-2 combines with J gene TRBJ2-7, with 8 bases that match TRBD1. The CDR3 runs to 15 residues. The germline V gene encodes CDR1 LGHNA and CDR2 YNFKEQ. The V gene end was trimmed by 0 bases and the J gene end by 6 bases; junction bases not matched to a gene: 7. CDR3 amino acids: CASSQDFGTGIEQYF. DNA of the CDR3: TGTGCCAGCAGCCAAGATTTTGGGACAGGTATCGAGCAGTACTTC.

The V gene is TRBV5-1, the J gene TRBJ1-2; no definite D call. The CDR3 length is 14 residues. In germline, CDR1 is SGHRS, CDR2 YFSETQ. Trimming took 5 bases from V and 0 from J, leaving 11 bases between them. CDR3 loop: CASRMNVANYGYTF. The CDR3 DNA reads TGCGCCAGCAGAATGAATGTAGCTAACTATGGCTACACCTTC. The full variable domain, rest sourced from reference TRBV5-1 and TRBJ1-2, is KAGVTQTPRYLIKTRGQQVTLSCSPISGHRSVSWYQQTPGQGLQFLFEYFSETQRNKGNFPGRFSGRQFSNSRSEMNVSTLELGDSALYLCASRMNVANYGYTFGSGTRLTVV.

V gene TRBV25-1 combines with J gene TRBJ2-7; 8 bases are shared with TRBD2. J lost 0 bases, V lost 6 bases, and 7 bases had no gene match. This CDR3 has 15 amino acids. Germline V gives CDR1 MGHDK, CDR2 SYGVNS. The CDR3 DNA follows: TGTGCCAGCAGCCGTAGCGGGACCACCTCCTACGAGCAGTACTTC. Protein product: CASSRSGTTSYEQYF.

The rearrangement joins TRBV5-5 to TRBJ2-7, with 9 bases lining up with TRBD1. Germline CDR1 and CDR2: SGHKS and YYEKEE (reference sequence). The CDR3 runs 15 residues. The V and J ends lost 2 bases and 2 bases, in that order; junction bases with no gene match: 5. The DNA of the CDR3 is TGTGCCAGCAGCTTCGGTGGGACAGGGACCTACGAGCAGTACTTC. Its protein product is CASSFGGTGTYEQYF.

V is TRBV6-1 and J is TRBJ2-7, with a weak D call TRBD2 (5 bases). Trimming left V 11 bases short and J 2 bases short, with 22 bases between. The length of the CDR3 is 15 residues. Looked up from germline, CDR1 is MNHNS and CDR2 is SASEGT. CDR3 DNA: TGTGCCGCACGCGACGAGCGGATAAAAACCTACGAGCAGTACTTC. Amino acid sequence: CAARDERIKTYEQYF.